A single T cell receptor beta chain is shown here with its context. Antigen specificity is unknown. Around 9 milliliters of peripheral blood were drawn from each donor into EDTA-treated tubes. Sample-barcoded 5' priming and a J-beta primer mix drove a second PCR of roughly 6 to 12 cycles. TCRdb recomputed calls from the 5' RACE reads with MiXCR, one row per CDR3 protein. The sample records hundreds of thousands of distinct CDR3 sequences, just under 25% being singletons. The data derive from a study of blood T cells in healthy people across ages. Study-wide findings and caveats: Naive CD4+ cell counts and diversity both ran higher in long-lived than in aged donors.

The same sample was also studied in work on T cells of mothers and their children. As that report states: The study sampled a few healthy Caucasian mothers and their six children.

Specimen: blood. This receptor was identified in a boy aged 5 to 17 in good health.

The CDR3 is CSGGLDGKNIQYF. As DNA, the CDR3 is TGCAGCGGGGGCTTGGATGGGAAAAACATTCAGTACTTC. This rearrangement joins TRBV29-1 to TRBJ2-4; D might be TRBD1 (5 bases). V lost 7 bases and J 4 bases, leaving 14 bases between the germline ends. This CDR3 has 13 amino acids. Germline values: CDR1 SQVTM, CDR2 ANQGSEA. Full variable domain (remainder filled in from reference TRBV29-1 and TRBJ2-4): SAVISQKPSRDICQRGTSLTIQCQVDSQVTMMFWYRQQPGQSLTLIATANQGSEATYESGFVIDKFPISRPNLTFSTLTVSNMSPEDSSIYLCSGGLDGKNIQYFGAGTRLSVL.